This T cell receptor (beta chain) originates from a study of shared clonotypes between healthy human individuals. Germline V gene sequence: CDR1 SGHRS, CDR2 YFSETQ. The CDR3 has 15 residues. The V end was cut by 0 bases, the J end by 3 bases, with 13 bases between. Genomic DNA of every subset was divided equally among multiple immunoSEQ plates. Data came from immunoSEQ multiplex PCR; TCRdb stores just in-frame clones and leaves some out. The table records a few million clones, more than 80% of them present only once. Sequences were obtained from naive CD4+ T cells sorted from blood. The subset here: CD45RA+ positively selected. The receptor was isolated from a man aged 18 to 29 in good health. This chain joins TRBV5-1 and TRBJ2-7; no firm D call. Here the CDR3 DNA reads TGCGCCAGCAGCTTGGGACCATCAAAGATCTACGAGCAGTACTTC. Its translation is CASSLGPSKIYEQYF. The full variable domain, with the rest looked up from reference TRBV5-1 and TRBJ2-7, is KAGVTQTPRYLIKTRGQQVTLSCSPISGHRSVSWYQQTPGQGLQFLFEYFSETQRNKGNFPGRFSGRQFSNSRSEMNVSTLELGDSALYLCASSLGPSKIYEQYFGPGTRLTVT.